This TCR beta chain comes out of a study of HIV-infected patients and healthy controls. Findings and caveats of the study: A major limitation was that merely sixteen HIV-infected individuals were processed. CDR3 sharing between individuals was lower in HIV-infected patients than in healthy controls.

The germline gives CDR1 LGHNA, CDR2 YSLEER. CDR3 length: 12 residues. Trimming removed 0 bases at V and 3 bases at J, with 2 bases between. The table lists this clonotype with many counts. Its antigen is still unknown. The repertoire came from unfractionated whole blood and reflected all unsorted peripheral T cells. cDNA was made from roughly 500 ng RNA using alpha and beta constant primers. Each of the alpha and beta chains got its own library through chain-specific third strand synthesis with indices. MiXCR, run by TCRdb on the 5' RACE reads, gives a single entry per CDR3 protein. The sample carries 15,000 or so distinct CDR3 sequences, roughly a tenth recorded once.

Material: blood. The chain recombines TRBV4-3 with TRBJ2-5; D gene ambiguous. This TCR came from an adult in good health. This chain's CDR3 is CASSQDKETQYF. The CDR3 DNA sequence: TGCGCCAGCAGCCAAGATAAAGAGACCCAGTACTTC.